The source of this T cell receptor (beta chain) is a study of cytomegalovirus exposure and HLA in healthy donors. Study observations and caveats: An apparent linkage of common viral pathogens to several of the most significant clusters emerged in a later analysis. Researchers reportedly found TCR beta sequences accurately predicted most subjects' HLA-A and HLA-B alleles.

The PCR ran on 60 Vbeta and 13 Jbeta primers. Only in-frame clones appear in the TCRdb table, and some are missing; sequencing was by immunoSEQ multiplex PCR. This sample yields fewer than 250,000 clones, of which approximately 70% are seen a single time; roughly 2.8% belongs to the top ten. After removal of 3 bases from V and 6 bases from J, the junction contained 12 bases not matched to a gene. The CDR3 has 17 residues. Germline loops: CDR1 SGDLS, CDR2 YYNGEE. A remark on this clone: Its antigen is unidentified.

This sequence was found in a woman aged 30 to 39 in good health and CMV-seropositive. The sample consisted of PBMCs. The chain joins TRBV9 to TRBJ1-6; TRBD1 agrees at 7 bases. The CDR3 protein is CASSGGTAESANSPLHF. In DNA form, the CDR3 reads TGTGCCAGCAGCGGCGGGACAGCCGAGAGTGCTAATTCACCCCTCCACTTT.